This T cell receptor (beta chain) was identified in a study of OX40 agonist ivuxolimab in advanced cancers. Study overall: The patients got ivuxolimab, which is an agonistic anti-OX40 (CD134) antibody. Mean age approximately 59 years, range about 23 to 85; just over 80% male. Study results and caveats: Clonal expansion was seen in CD4+ and CD8+ blood T cells by week 6 at 0.1 to 3.0 mg/kg.

This clone was detected once. Antigen unknown. Other DNA sequences of this sample code for an identical CDR3. Baseline, cycle 4 day 1, and cycle 7 day 1 were the blood sampling points. The CDR3 runs to 15 residues. V lost 3 bases, J lost 2 bases, and 5 bases stayed unmatched. Looked up from germline, CDR1 is SGDLS and CDR2 is YYNGEE. The assay was immunoSEQ multiplex PCR, and TCRdb's table has in-frame clones only and misses some. The sample yields about 58,000 clones, 80% to 90% seen once. The chain has TRBV9 and TRBJ2-7; 10 positions agree with TRBD2. The specimen comprised CD4+ or CD8+ T cells sorted from blood, sampled in a trial of the OX40 agonist ivuxolimab. The clonotype comes from an adult with an advanced solid tumor such as melanoma, head and neck, liver or kidney cancer. CDR3 sequence: CASSAGLAETYEQYF. The CDR3, as DNA: TGTGCCAGCAGCGCCGGACTAGCGGAGACCTACGAGCAGTACTTC.